The T cell receptor (beta chain) under discussion was sequenced for a study of control samples from healthy donors and cancer patients. Germline assignment: CDR1 SGHTA and CDR2 FQGTGA. CDR3 size: 13 residues. V was pared by 5 bases and J by 5 bases, with 12 bases between. This table comes from immunoSEQ multiplex PCR, and its TCRdb copy is limited to in-frame clones, with some not included. This table has 120,000 to 150,000 clones, 91% appearing once. The chain employs TRBV7-3 and TRBJ2-5, with D unclear. Sequencing was performed on blood. The receptor was derived from a young man in good health. CDR3 DNA: TGTGCCAGCAGCAGTGGGCCCCTGGAGACCCAGTACTTC. Protein sequence: CASSSGPLETQYF. The full variable domain, in which reference TRBV7-3 and TRBJ2-5 provide the parts outside the CDR3, is GAGVSQTPSNKVTEKGKYVELRCDPISGHTALYWYRQSLGQGPEFLIYFQGTGAADDSGLPNDRFFAVRPEGSVSTLKIQRTERGDSAVYLCASSSGPLETQYFGPGTRLLVL.